This T cell receptor (beta chain) was observed in a study of blood T cell repertoires in COVID-19. For the study at large: Samples taken during acute and convalescent COVID-19 were collected in the United States, Italy and Spain. PBMCs, B-cell-depleted T cells, or T cells were the source of the cDNA or gDNA that made up the material.

Germline V gene lookup returns CDR1 SGHAT and CDR2 FQDESV (reference sequence). There are 12 residues in the CDR3. The V end was cut by 5 bases, the J end by 11 bases, with 12 bases between. Source study methods: From reference gene primer amplification, estimates of nucleated cell counts were derived. Data came from immunoSEQ multiplex PCR; TCRdb stores just in-frame clones and leaves some out. That table furnishes V, J and clone size, whereas the DNA furnished D and trimming. Of a few hundred thousand clones in the sample, 90% were seen once. The gene calls are TRBV11-1 and TRBJ1-4; D call uncertain. The specimen sequenced was peripheral blood. The source of this sequence is a woman aged 60-75 years with COVID-19, enrolled during active disease. CDR3 bases: TGTGCCAGCAGCCCTTTCAGAGGGAAACTGTTTTTT. It codes for CASSPFRGKLFF.